The present entry profiles one T cell receptor (beta chain) with its context. Its cognate antigen is unknown. This entry belongs to a study of cytomegalovirus exposure and HLA in healthy donors. The CDR3 has 17 residues. V was clipped by 0 bases and J by 2 bases; unmatched bases: 4. Germline V gene sequence: CDR1 MNHNS, CDR2 SASEGT. Amplification used 60 Vbeta primers and 13 Jbeta primers. This table comes from immunoSEQ multiplex PCR, and its TCRdb copy is limited to in-frame clones, with some not included. The repertoire consists of under 150,000 clones, with 70% to 80% occurring once and the leading ten covering roughly 1.8%. Study-wide results and caveats: Diagnosis of cytomegalovirus status made by the classifier reportedly showed high specificity and sensitivity. Within an earlier analysis, most TCR beta V segments proved productive either about 90% or about 30% of the time. There were reportedly fewer N-insertions in an Asian-associated ancestry cluster than the roughly 700-donor mean, in a later analysis. Cytomegalovirus association was assigned to over 150 TCR beta chains.

Material for sequencing was PBMCs. V gene TRBV6-1 combines with J gene TRBJ2-6; 7 bases map to TRBD1. This receptor was obtained from a woman aged 50 to 60 in good health and CMV-seronegative. The CDR3 region is CASSEARGGAGANVLTF. In DNA form, the CDR3 reads TGTGCCAGCAGTGAAGCGCGAGGGGGCGCTGGGGCCAACGTCCTGACTTTC.